The 13 T cell receptor beta chains below all came from one sample that was sequenced in a study of blood T cell repertoires in COVID-19. Sequencing used immunoSEQ multiplex PCR; TCRdb keeps in-frame clones, though not all of them. The sample consists of fewer than 100,000 clones, over 75% of them appearing once. Sample: peripheral blood. These TCRs come from a man aged 60 to 75 with acute or convalescent COVID-19.

This clone was seen a few times. The chain recombines TRBV5-1 with TRBJ2-3; TRBD2 matches at 7 bases. This CDR3 is 15 amino acids long. Germline V gene data show CDR1 as SGHRS and CDR2 as YFSETQ. The trim removed 3 bases at V and 0 bases at J, leaving 4 bases unmatched. The DNA of the CDR3 is TGCGCCAGCAGCTCGGGACTAACTAGCACAGATACGCAGTATTTT. Translating gives CASSSGLTSTDTQYF.

The V and J genes are TRBV5-1 and TRBJ2-2; weak D call: TRBD1 (6 bases). The CDR3 runs 16 residues. Germline CDR1 SGHRS, CDR2 YFSETQ. V was cut by 2 bases and J by 4 bases, with 15 bases left in between. The DNA of the CDR3 is TGCGCCAGCAGCTTTTCCAACAGGGCCGCCACCGGGGAGCTGTTTTTT. Its protein is CASSFSNRAATGELFF.

This clone appeared a few times. V is TRBV7-6 and J is TRBJ1-1, with D tentatively TRBD1 (6 bases). V gave up 4 bases and J gave up 7 bases, with 7 bases separating them. This CDR3 is built from 11 residues. From germline, CDR1 is SGHVS and CDR2 FNYEAQ. CDR3 nucleotide sequence: TGTGCCAGCAGCTGGACAGATGAAGCTTTCTTT. This translates into CASSWTDEAFF.

This clone was seen only once. The chain couples TRBV30 to TRBJ1-1; D is ambiguous. The V gene lost 2 bases and the J gene lost 8 bases, with 9 bases spanning the gap. The CDR3 covers 11 residues. Looked up from germline, CDR1 is GTSNPN and CDR2 is SVGIG (reference sequence). CDR3 DNA: TGTGCCTGGAGTCAAAGCTGGGAAGCTTTCTTT. Translation gives CAWSQSWEAFF.

V usage is TRBV29-1 and J usage is TRBJ2-2, with D possibly matching TRBD1 (7 bases). This CDR3 region has 16 residues. CDR1 and CDR2 from the germline V gene are SQVTM and ANQGSEA. Trimming removed 0 bases at V and 4 bases at J, with 15 bases between. The DNA of the CDR3 is TGCAGCGTTGAAGATAAGCAGGGGGGAGGCACCGGGGAGCTGTTTTTT. This translates into CSVEDKQGGGTGELFF.

This clone was detected a few times. V and J are TRBV19 and TRBJ1-1; 9 nucleotides align to TRBD1. The CDR3 runs 14 residues. V was clipped by 6 bases and J by 5 bases; unmatched bases: 7. CDR1 is LNHDA, CDR2 SQIVND, per germline (reference sequence). For the CDR3, the DNA is TGTGCCAGTAGCTACAGGGGGCAATCTACTGAAGCTTTCTTT. Its protein is CASSYRGQSTEAFF.

This clone was counted between two and nine times. The chain links TRBV5-4 to TRBJ2-2; D gene uncertain. Germline V gene data show CDR1 as SGHNT and CDR2 as YYREEE (reference sequence). Trimming took off 1 base at V and 7 bases at J, with 11 bases between the two ends. CDR3 length: 14 residues. CDR3 amino acids: CASSLKRENGELFF. The CDR3 nucleotides are TGTGCCAGCAGCTTGAAGCGCGAGAACGGGGAGCTGTTTTTT.

This rearrangement joins TRBV3-1 (or the pseudogene TRBV3-2) to TRBJ2-5, with D unclear. Germline loops: CDR1 LGHDT, CDR2 YNNKEL (reference sequence). The CDR3 has 15 residues. V was clipped by 0 bases and J by 2 bases, with 10 bases between them. In nucleotides, the CDR3 is TGTGCCAGCAGCCAAGATCACAGTAGGCAAGAGACCCAGTACTTC. Residues: CASSQDHSRQETQYF.

V gene TRBV2 combines with J gene TRBJ2-3; 10 positions agree with TRBD1. The germline V gene has CDR1 SNHLY and CDR2 FYNNEI. This CDR3 comprises 15 residues. The J segment lost 4 bases and the V segment lost 5 bases, leaving 6 bases of the junction unmatched. The CDR3 loop is CASSSGTGDPDTQYF. The DNA of the CDR3 is TGTGCCAGCAGTTCCGGGACAGGGGATCCAGATACGCAGTATTTT.

The chain links TRBV10-1 to TRBJ2-2; perhaps TRBD1 as D (5 bases). This CDR3 region has 13 residues. Between the trimmed V and J ends, which lost 6 bases and 7 bases, there was a span of 12 bases. Germline lookup yields CDR1 WNHNN and CDR2 SYGVQD (reference sequence). This CDR3 reads CASSVGVIGELFF. In DNA, the CDR3 is TGCGCCAGCAGCGTAGGGGTAATCGGGGAGCTGTTTTTT.

The rearrangement uses TRBV10-3 and TRBJ2-5; 8 positions match TRBD1. Germline CDR1 reads ENHRY; CDR2 reads SYGVKD. V dropped 5 bases and J dropped 4; count of bases not matched to a gene: 9. The CDR3 length is 15 residues. The CDR3 loop is CAISSLRGRGETQYF. The DNA of the CDR3 is TGTGCCATCAGTAGCCTCAGGGGGCGCGGAGAGACCCAGTACTTC.

This clone was recorded once. The chain joins TRBV9 to TRBJ2-3; TRBD1 agrees at 10 bases. The CDR3 loop spans 17 amino acids. V trimming: 5 bases; J trimming: 1 base; junction bases outside the gene matches: 10. Germline loops: CDR1 SGDLS, CDR2 YYNGEE. The CDR3 loop reads CASSRIPGTGGTDTQYF. The CDR3 DNA reads as TGTGCCAGCAGTCGAATTCCCGGGACAGGGGGCACAGATACGCAGTATTTT.

This chain joins TRBV24-1 and TRBJ2-1; TRBD2 aligns across 7 bases. The CDR3 extends over 19 amino acids. The germline gives CDR1 KGHDR, CDR2 SFDVKD. With V trimmed by 2 bases and J by 0 bases, 12 bases remained unmatched. The CDR3 DNA reads TGTGCCACCAGTGATTCTTTGGGTAGCGGGCGAAGCTCCTACAATGAGCAGTTCTTC. It codes for CATSDSLGSGRSSYNEQFF.